This T cell receptor beta chain was obtained from a study of T-cell reconstitution after alpha-beta-depleted transplantation in children. A library of TCRbeta sequences, prepared with unique molecular identifiers, was generated. TCRdb passed the PCR reads through MiXCR, listing each CDR3 protein once. The repertoire includes about 580,000 distinct CDR3 sequences, around 23% of them detected once, and 13% to 15% sits in the top ten. V lost 3 bases, J lost 6 bases, and 9 bases stayed unmatched. Per germline, CDR1 LNHDA and CDR2 SQIVND (reference sequence). The CDR3 totals 17 residues. The clonotype comes from a boy younger than two who had a stem cell transplant for acute myeloid leukemia, so the T cells may come from the graft donor. V is TRBV19 and J is TRBJ2-1; 12 bases match TRBD2. The sample in question was PBMCs, mostly from graft donor cells, obtained 360 days after TCRalphabeta/CD19-depleted stem cell transplant. The CDR3 region is CASSMSHWTSGVNEQFF. Here the CDR3 DNA reads TGTGCCAGTAGTATGTCCCATTGGACTAGCGGGGTCAATGAGCAGTTCTTC. The full variable domain, its missing parts supplied by reference TRBV19 and TRBJ2-1, is DGGITQSPKYLFRKEGQNVTLSCEQNLNHDAMYWYRQDPGQGLRLIYYSQIVNDFQKGDIAEGYSVSREKKESFPLTVTSAQKNPTAFYLCASSMSHWTSGVNEQFFGPGTRLTVL.